Listed here are 22 T cell receptor beta chains from one sample, sequenced in a study of control samples from healthy donors and cancer patients. The table came from immunoSEQ multiplex PCR; TCRdb's copy has only in-frame clones and leaves some out. Of about 61,000 clones detected, nearly 90% appear once; the ten largest clones hold 5.5% to 7%. The sequencing sample was made of PBMCs. These receptors originate from a man in his fifties or sixties with colorectal cancer.

The J gene is TRBJ2-3, the V gene TRBV19, with TRBD1 as a possible D gene (6 bases). The CDR3 covers 16 residues. The germline CDR1 and CDR2 sequences are LNHDA and SQIVND (reference sequence). Trimming took off 1 base at V and 3 bases at J, with 14 bases between the two ends. The CDR3 spells CASSIGTRGWTDTQYF. The CDR3 bases are TGTGCCAGTAGTATAGGGACCAGGGGATGGACAGATACGCAGTATTTT. The variable domain in full, with the rest retrieved from reference TRBV19 and TRBJ2-3, is DGGITQSPKYLFRKEGQNVTLSCEQNLNHDAMYWYRQDPGQGLRLIYYSQIVNDFQKGDIAEGYSVSREKKESFPLTVTSAQKNPTAFYLCASSIGTRGWTDTQYFGPGTRLTVL.

The V and J genes are TRBV5-5 and TRBJ2-2; TRBD1 aligns across 9 bases. The trim removed 4 bases at V and 0 bases at J, leaving 7 bases unmatched. This CDR3 has 17 amino acids. Germline V lookup: CDR1 SGHKS, CDR2 YYEKEE (reference sequence). The chain's CDR3 is CASSPPGQGPNTGELFF. The CDR3, as DNA: TGTGCCAGCAGCCCCCCGGGACAGGGCCCGAACACCGGGGAGCTGTTTTTT.

The chain links TRBV27 to TRBJ2-7; TRBD2 matches 10 bases. The germline V gene has CDR1 MNHEY and CDR2 SMNVEV (reference sequence). The CDR3 is 16 residues long. Trimming removed 6 bases from V and 2 bases from J; junction bases left unmatched: 10. The CDR3 sequence: CASSSAGGLATYEQYF. CDR3 DNA sequence: TGTGCCAGCAGCTCAGCCGGGGGACTAGCGACCTACGAGCAGTACTTC.

This clone was observed a single time. The rearrangement joins TRBV7-8 to TRBJ1-4; TRBD1 matches 8 bases. Germline values: CDR1 SGHVS, CDR2 FQNEAQ. V lost 8 bases and J lost 5; bases outside the gene matches: 4. The CDR3 sequence is 13 residues long. The CDR3 nucleotides are TGTGCCAGCGCGAGGACAGGGAATGAAAAACTGTTTTTT. Its translation: CASARTGNEKLFF.

V and J are TRBV9 and TRBJ1-2; TRBD1 agrees at 8 bases. The germline V gene encodes CDR1 SGDLS and CDR2 YYNGEE. The ends lost 2 bases at V and 8 bases at J; junction bases unmatched: 11. The CDR3 is made up of 15 amino acids. The CDR3 DNA reads as TGTGCCAGCAGCGTCCCCCCCCAGGGGGCCGGCGGCTACACCTTC. Translated, it gives CASSVPPQGAGGYTF. Full variable domain (outside the CDR3, taken from reference TRBV9 and TRBJ1-2): DSGVTQTPKHLITATGQRVTLRCSPRSGDLSVYWYQQSLDQGLQFLIQYYNGEERAKGNILERFSAQQFPDLHSELNLSSLELGDSALYFCASSVPPQGAGGYTFGSGTRLTVV.

This clone appeared once. The V gene is TRBV10-3, the J gene TRBJ1-2, with a possible D match to TRBD1 (5 bases). The CDR3 consists of 15 residues. V lost 2 bases and J 0 bases, leaving 10 bases between the germline ends. Per the germline V gene, CDR1 is ENHRY and CDR2 is SYGVKD. Here the CDR3 DNA reads TGTGCCATCAGTGAGGGGGCGTTCGCTAACTATGGCTACACCTTC. This gives the protein CAISEGAFANYGYTF.

The rearrangement links TRBV7-8 to TRBJ2-1; 10 bases line up with TRBD1. The CDR3 spans 15 residues. The junction had 8 bases not matched to a gene; V was cut back by 3 bases and J by 9 bases. Germline-derived CDR1 and CDR2 are SGHVS and FQNEAQ. This CDR3 is CASSFLTGTGVEQFF. The CDR3, as DNA: TGTGCCAGCAGCTTCTTAACCGGGACAGGGGTTGAGCAGTTCTTC. Supplemented by reference TRBV7-8 and TRBJ2-1, the full variable domain reads GAGVSQSPRYKVAKRGQDVALRCDPISGHVSLFWYQQALGQGPEFLTYFQNEAQLDKSGLPSDRFFAERPEGSVSTLKIQRTQQEDSAVYLCASSFLTGTGVEQFFGPGTRLTVL.

The genes are TRBV5-1 and TRBJ2-3; D gene uncertain. The CDR3 has 14 residues. V lost 0 bases to trimming and J lost 2 bases, with 7 bases between them. Germline V gene lookup returns CDR1 SGHRS and CDR2 YFSETQ. The CDR3 loop reads CASSLGQDTDTQYF. Written as DNA, the CDR3 is TGCGCCAGCAGCTTGGGGCAGGACACAGATACGCAGTATTTT.

J is TRBJ1-5 and V is TRBV6-2 or TRBV6-3; D remains unclear. Looked up from germline, CDR1 is MNHEY and CDR2 is SVGEGT. With 0 bases removed from V and 9 bases from J, the gap between germline ends came to 6 bases. There are 12 residues in the CDR3. CDR3 protein: CASSYSSPPQHF. The CDR3 bases are TGTGCCAGCAGTTACTCGAGTCCGCCCCAGCATTTT.

The gene calls are TRBV23-1 and TRBJ1-6; TRBD1 aligns across 9 bases. TRBV23-1 is an ORF, with its function uncertain. The CDR3 is 14 residues long. The V and J ends lost 6 bases and 7 bases, in that order; junction bases with no gene match: 4. The CDR3 here is CASRVGQGNSPLHF. For the CDR3, the DNA is TGCGCCAGCAGGGTTGGACAGGGGAATTCACCCCTCCACTTT.

With respect to this clone: The junction differs from germline at one of its ends, possibly a read error. This chain uses TRBV6-1 with TRBJ1-2, with D uncertain. Germline values: CDR1 MNHNS, CDR2 SASEGT. The CDR3 spans 14 residues. The CDR3 reads CASSGEGSSYGYTF. The CDR3 DNA reads as TGTGCCAGTAGTGGAGAGGGTTCGAGCTATGGCTACACCTTC.

This rearrangement joins TRBV6-2 or TRBV6-3 to TRBJ2-5, with unresolved D. Germline loops: CDR1 MNHEY, CDR2 SVGEGT. The V end was cut by 4 bases, the J end by 5 bases, with 17 bases between. The CDR3 has 15 residues. CDR3 loop: CASSFSWGSGETQYF. DNA of the CDR3: TGTGCCAGCAGTTTCTCCTGGGGTTCCGGGGAGACCCAGTACTTC.

The chain has TRBV7-8 and TRBJ2-1, with 11 nucleotides matching TRBD2. V lost 5 bases, J lost 13 bases, and 16 bases stayed unmatched. The V gene's germline CDR1 is SGHVS and CDR2 FQNEAQ. The CDR3 is 16 residues long. Written as DNA, the CDR3 is TGTGCCAGCAGCCCCTCTCCCCTAGCGGGGGGCCCGCAACAGTTCTTC. It encodes CASSPSPLAGGPQQFF.

The chain employs TRBV7-2 and TRBJ1-5; TRBD1 matches 7 bases. V was clipped by 5 bases and J by 5 bases; unmatched bases: 3. CDR3 length: 13 residues. CDR1 SGHTA and CDR2 FQGNSA come from the germline V gene. CDR3 region: CASSVQGYQPQHF. CDR3 nucleotides: TGTGCCAGCAGCGTACAGGGGTATCAGCCCCAGCATTTT. The full variable domain, with the rest looked up from reference TRBV7-2 and TRBJ1-5, is GAGVSQSPSNKVTEKGKDVELRCDPISGHTALYWYRQSLGQGLEFLIYFQGNSAPDKSGLPSDRFSAERTGGSVSTLTIQRTQQEDSAVYLCASSVQGYQPQHFGDGTRLSIL.

The J gene is TRBJ1-6, the V gene TRBV5-1; no reliable D call. Looked up from germline, CDR1 is SGHRS and CDR2 is YFSETQ. With 3 bases removed from V and 9 bases from J, the gap between germline ends came to 19 bases. The CDR3 is 16 amino acids. DNA for the CDR3: TGCGCCAGCAGCTCCCAATCGGGAATTGTTGGTTCACCCCTCCACTTT. Amino acids: CASSSQSGIVGSPLHF.

The count of this clone is one. The rearrangement links TRBV14 to TRBJ2-1, with 7 bases matching TRBD1. The CDR3 runs to 13 residues. Per germline, CDR1 SGHDN and CDR2 FVKESK. V was pared by 1 base and J by 9 bases, with 3 bases of the junction left unmatched. This chain's CDR3 is CASSQARGPEQFF. The CDR3 nucleotides are TGTGCCAGCAGCCAAGCTAGGGGGCCTGAGCAGTTCTTC.

The chain is built from TRBV2 and TRBJ1-5, with D perhaps TRBD1 (6 bases). Trimming cost V 2 bases and J 2 bases, with 10 bases left between them. This CDR3 is built from 15 residues. CDR1 and CDR2 (germline): SNHLY, FYNNEI. The CDR3, as DNA: TGTGCCAGCAGTGAAAGGGCAGGGGGCAATCAGCCCCAGCATTTT. Translated, it gives CASSERAGGNQPQHF.

This sequence joins TRBV5-1 and TRBJ2-7; the D is unclear. CDR1 is SGHRS and CDR2 is YFSETQ in the germline V gene. This CDR3 region has 15 residues. V was shortened by 0 bases and J by 5 bases, with 15 bases between the two germline ends. This CDR3 reads CASSLGRTRLDEQYF. The CDR3 DNA reads TGCGCCAGCAGCTTGGGAAGGACCAGGTTGGACGAGCAGTACTTC.

DNA for the CDR3: TGTGCCATCACGCAGGGAATTTACACTGAAGCTTTCTTT. Translation gives CAITQGIYTEAFF. The chain couples TRBV10-3 to TRBJ1-1; tentative D call: TRBD1 (5 bases). Trimming shortened V by 7 bases and J by 3 bases, and 12 bases separated the two germline ends. In germline, CDR1 is ENHRY, CDR2 SYGVKD. The CDR3 is made up of 13 amino acids.

This rearrangement joins TRBV4-3 to TRBJ1-1; 7 bases map to TRBD1. The CDR3 runs to 14 residues. Germline V lookup: CDR1 LGHNA, CDR2 YSLEER. The trim removed 2 bases at V and 5 bases at J, leaving 5 bases unmatched. The CDR3 DNA is TGCGCCAGCAGCCAAATAACAGGGGAAACTGAAGCTTTCTTT. It codes for CASSQITGETEAFF.

This rearrangement joins TRBV6-5 to TRBJ2-1; 7 bases line up with TRBD2. Germline lookup yields CDR1 MNHEY and CDR2 SVGAGI. The CDR3 extends over 14 amino acids. V lost 7 bases to trimming and J lost 6 bases; unmatched junction nucleotides: 9. DNA for the CDR3: TGTGCCAGCACTCTCCAGCGGGGCGCCAATGAGCAGTTCTTC. It encodes CASTLQRGANEQFF.

The chain uses TRBV19 and TRBJ2-2, with 7 bases lining up with TRBD1. Trimming took 2 bases from V and 6 from J; bases not matched to a gene: 6. The CDR3 spans 15 residues. The germline CDR1 and CDR2 sequences are LNHDA and SQIVND (reference sequence). The CDR3 loop is CASSIPGTAAGELFF. The CDR3 DNA reads as TGTGCCAGTAGTATACCCGGGACAGCGGCCGGGGAGCTGTTTTTT.